A selection of T cell receptor beta chains follows, all from one sample in a study of CD8+ T cells in alopecia areata. The assay was immunoSEQ multiplex PCR, and TCRdb's table has in-frame clones only and misses some. This table holds over 110,000 clones, around 51% found once. The material sequenced was CD4+ T cells sorted from blood, taken at week 0. These receptors were taken from a human donor with alopecia areata. CDR3s include the opening cysteine and the closing phenylalanine or tryptophan. Fields, in order: D gene, CDR3 length, clone size, V gene, J gene, CDR3 protein, CDR3 DNA. D genes are given only for firm matches. Some rows mark clone size as missing; the rest say once, few, many or name a class of expanded clone.

D gene: NA
CDR3 length: 14
clone size: NA
V gene: TRBV29-1
J gene: TRBJ1-3
CDR3 protein: CSADPRGAGNTIYF
CDR3 DNA: TGCAGCGCCGATCCACGGGGAGCTGGAAACACCATATATTTT

D gene: TRBD2
CDR3 length: 17
clone size: few
V gene: TRBV9
J gene: TRBJ2-3
CDR3 protein: CASSSRLAGAGTDTQYF
CDR3 DNA: TGTGCCAGCAGCTCCCGACTAGCGGGGGCGGGCACAGATACGCAGTATTTT

D gene: TRBD2
CDR3 length: 16
clone size: NA
V gene: TRBV30
J gene: TRBJ2-2
CDR3 protein: CAWSVVGLASTGELFF
CDR3 DNA: TGTGCCTGGAGTGTAGTTGGACTAGCGAGCACCGGGGAGCTGTTTTTT

D gene: NA
CDR3 length: 11
clone size: NA
V gene: TRBV7-2
J gene: TRBJ2-3
CDR3 protein: CASSRTDTQYF
CDR3 DNA: TGTGCCAGCAGCCGCACAGATACGCAGTATTTT

D gene: TRBD2
CDR3 length: 18
clone size: NA
V gene: TRBV7-4
J gene: TRBJ2-7
CDR3 protein: CASSLCGAASGQSYEQYF
CDR3 DNA: TGTGCCAGCAGCTTATGTGGAGCAGCTAGCGGCCAATCCTACGAGCAGTACTTC

D gene: NA
CDR3 length: 16
clone size: NA
V gene: TRBV7-2
J gene: TRBJ2-4
CDR3 protein: CASSIRRGLAKNIQYF
CDR3 DNA: TGTGCCAGCAGCATAAGACGCGGACTAGCCAAAAACATTCAGTACTTC

D gene: TRBD1
CDR3 length: 15
clone size: NA
V gene: TRBV29-1
J gene: TRBJ2-1
CDR3 protein: CSVEDPETGGNEQFF
CDR3 DNA: TGCAGCGTTGAAGATCCAGAGACAGGGGGCAATGAGCAGTTCTTC

D gene: TRBD1
CDR3 length: 14
clone size: NA
V gene: TRBV29-1
J gene: TRBJ1-4
CDR3 protein: CSVTETGVGEKLFF
CDR3 DNA: TGCAGCGTTACTGAAACAGGGGTGGGTGAAAAACTGTTTTTT

D gene: TRBD1
CDR3 length: 15
clone size: NA
V gene: TRBV19
J gene: TRBJ2-5
CDR3 protein: CASSRGGTGQETQYF
CDR3 DNA: TGTGCCAGTAGTAGGGGTGGGACAGGACAAGAGACCCAGTACTTC

D gene: NA
CDR3 length: 16
clone size: NA
V gene: TRBV30
J gene: TRBJ1-5
CDR3 protein: CAWSVGIGDLGQPQHF
CDR3 DNA: TGTGCCTGGAGCGTCGGGATCGGAGACCTTGGGCAGCCCCAGCATTTT

D gene: NA
CDR3 length: 16
clone size: NA
V gene: TRBV4-1
J gene: TRBJ2-2
CDR3 protein: CASSRLTDLNTGELFF
CDR3 DNA: TGCGCCAGCAGCCGACTGACAGACTTAAACACCGGGGAGCTGTTTTTT

D gene: TRBD1
CDR3 length: 16
clone size: few
V gene: TRBV9
J gene: TRBJ2-2
CDR3 protein: CASSVGPGGGTGELFF
CDR3 DNA: TGTGCCAGCAGCGTAGGGCCAGGGGGCGGAACCGGGGAGCTGTTTTTT

D gene: NA
CDR3 length: 13
clone size: NA
V gene: TRBV29-1
J gene: TRBJ1-2
CDR3 protein: CSAVTARENGYTF
CDR3 DNA: TGCAGCGCCGTTACGGCCAGGGAAAATGGCTACACCTTC

D gene: TRBD2
CDR3 length: 15
clone size: NA
V gene: TRBV7-2
J gene: TRBJ2-2
CDR3 protein: CASSQRLAGAGELFF
CDR3 DNA: TGTGCCAGCAGCCAAAGACTAGCGGGAGCCGGGGAGCTGTTTTTT

D gene: NA
CDR3 length: 17
clone size: few
V gene: TRBV7-3
J gene: TRBJ2-1
CDR3 protein: CASSLSPADGAYNEQFF
CDR3 DNA: TGTGCCAGCAGCTTATCCCCCGCGGACGGGGCATACAATGAGCAGTTCTTC

D gene: NA
CDR3 length: 15
clone size: few
V gene: TRBV29-1
J gene: TRBJ2-1
CDR3 protein: CSVAPSTGHYNEQFF
CDR3 DNA: TGCAGCGTTGCACCTTCGACGGGGCACTACAATGAGCAGTTCTTC

D gene: TRBD1
CDR3 length: 15
clone size: few
V gene: TRBV5-4
J gene: TRBJ1-2
CDR3 protein: CASSLAQGGSYGYTF
CDR3 DNA: TGTGCCAGCAGCTTGGCGCAGGGGGGAAGCTATGGCTACACCTTC

D gene: NA
CDR3 length: 13
clone size: few
V gene: TRBV6-6
J gene: TRBJ1-2
CDR3 protein: CASANPGGYGYTF
CDR3 DNA: TGTGCCAGCGCCAACCCGGGGGGCTATGGCTACACCTTC

D gene: NA
CDR3 length: 14
clone size: NA
V gene: TRBV30
J gene: TRBJ2-7
CDR3 protein: CAWSYSGTPYEQYF
CDR3 DNA: TGTGCCTGGAGTTACTCGGGTACTCCCTACGAGCAGTACTTC

D gene: NA
CDR3 length: 15
clone size: NA
V gene: TRBV7-9
J gene: TRBJ2-6
CDR3 protein: CASSSEGAGANVLTF
CDR3 DNA: TGTGCCAGCAGCTCCGAAGGCGCCGGGGCCAACGTCCTGACTTTC

D gene: NA
CDR3 length: 16
clone size: NA
V gene: TRBV7-2
J gene: TRBJ1-3
CDR3 protein: CASSLALGSSGNTIYF
CDR3 DNA: TGTGCCAGCAGCTTAGCGCTGGGCAGCTCTGGAAACACCATATATTTT

D gene: NA
CDR3 length: 13
clone size: NA
V gene: TRBV4-3
J gene: TRBJ2-3
CDR3 protein: CASSRDGTDTQYF
CDR3 DNA: TGCGCCAGCAGCCGAGACGGAACGGATACGCAGTATTTT

D gene: TRBD2
CDR3 length: 13
clone size: few
V gene: TRBV30
J gene: TRBJ2-1
CDR3 protein: CAWSNLAGNEQFF
CDR3 DNA: TGTGCCTGGAGTAACCTAGCGGGGAATGAGCAGTTCTTC

D gene: NA
CDR3 length: 15
clone size: few
V gene: TRBV10-3
J gene: TRBJ1-1
CDR3 protein: CAISETRGSVTEAFF
CDR3 DNA: TGTGCCATCAGTGAGACGAGGGGTAGTGTGACTGAAGCTTTCTTT

D gene: NA
CDR3 length: 12
clone size: NA
V gene: TRBV6-5
J gene: TRBJ2-1
CDR3 protein: CASRRGNNEQFF
CDR3 DNA: TGTGCCAGCCGACGAGGAAACAATGAGCAGTTCTTC

D gene: NA
CDR3 length: 11
clone size: few
V gene: TRBV29-1
J gene: TRBJ2-7
CDR3 protein: CSVASSDEQYF
CDR3 DNA: TGCAGCGTGGCCTCTAGCGACGAGCAGTACTTC

D gene: NA
CDR3 length: 11
clone size: few
V gene: TRBV30
J gene: TRBJ1-1
CDR3 protein: CAWSVYPEAFF
CDR3 DNA: TGTGCCTGGAGTGTATACCCTGAAGCTTTCTTT

D gene: NA
CDR3 length: 15
clone size: NA
V gene: TRBV11-2
J gene: TRBJ2-1
CDR3 protein: CASSRTAFTYNEQFF
CDR3 DNA: TGTGCCAGCAGCCGGACGGCCTTTACCTACAATGAGCAGTTCTTC

D gene: NA
CDR3 length: 14
clone size: few
V gene: TRBV5-1
J gene: TRBJ2-7
CDR3 protein: CASSLAGSPYEQYF
CDR3 DNA: TGCGCCAGCAGCCTCGCTGGTAGCCCCTACGAGCAGTACTTC

D gene: NA
CDR3 length: 13
clone size: NA
V gene: TRBV30
J gene: TRBJ2-1
CDR3 protein: CAWSDESGPEQFF
CDR3 DNA: TGTGCCTGGAGTGATGAGAGCGGGCCCGAGCAGTTCTTC

D gene: NA
CDR3 length: 13
clone size: NA
V gene: TRBV6-5
J gene: TRBJ2-5
CDR3 protein: CASTKQGLETQYF
CDR3 DNA: TGTGCCAGCACCAAACAAGGGTTGGAGACCCAGTACTTC

D gene: NA
CDR3 length: 15
clone size: NA
V gene: TRBV7-2
J gene: TRBJ2-6
CDR3 protein: CASRKGGTGANVLTF
CDR3 DNA: TGTGCCAGCAGGAAAGGGGGTACTGGGGCCAACGTCCTGACTTTC

D gene: NA
CDR3 length: 13
clone size: many
V gene: TRBV5-1
J gene: TRBJ2-2
CDR3 protein: CASSSRGTGELFF
CDR3 DNA: TGCGCCAGCAGCTCAAGGGGCACCGGGGAGCTGTTTTTT

D gene: NA
CDR3 length: 16
clone size: NA
V gene: TRBV7-9
J gene: TRBJ2-3
CDR3 protein: CASLQALGGSTDTQYF
CDR3 DNA: TGTGCCAGCCTGCAGGCACTAGGCGGCAGCACAGATACGCAGTATTTT

D gene: TRBD2
CDR3 length: 14
clone size: NA
V gene: TRBV9
J gene: TRBJ2-1
CDR3 protein: CASSVRTSGSLLIF
CDR3 DNA: TGTGCCAGCAGCGTAAGGACTAGCGGGAGCCTGTTAATCTTC

D gene: NA
CDR3 length: 17
clone size: few
V gene: TRBV19
J gene: TRBJ1-4
CDR3 protein: CASSSPGDPTTNEKLFF
CDR3 DNA: TGTGCCAGTAGTTCTCCAGGGGACCCTACAACTAATGAAAAACTGTTTTTT

D gene: NA
CDR3 length: 15
clone size: NA
V gene: TRBV27
J gene: TRBJ1-2
CDR3 protein: CASSWGPGISDGYTF
CDR3 DNA: TGTGCCAGCAGTTGGGGACCCGGGATTTCGGATGGCTACACCTTC

D gene: TRBD1
CDR3 length: 13
clone size: NA
V gene: TRBV29-1
J gene: TRBJ2-3
CDR3 protein: CSYLGQGPDTQYF
CDR3 DNA: TGCAGCTACCTCGGACAGGGCCCAGATACGCAGTATTTT

D gene: NA
CDR3 length: 16
clone size: NA
V gene: TRBV2
J gene: TRBJ2-3
CDR3 protein: CASSKDTRGGTDTQYF
CDR3 DNA: TGTGCCAGCAGTAAAGATACTAGAGGAGGCACAGATACGCAGTATTTT

D gene: NA
CDR3 length: 13
clone size: few
V gene: TRBV29-1
J gene: TRBJ2-1
CDR3 protein: CSVGTSPPHEQFF
CDR3 DNA: TGCAGCGTTGGGACCTCTCCCCCCCATGAGCAGTTCTTC

D gene: NA
CDR3 length: 13
clone size: few
V gene: TRBV28
J gene: TRBJ2-5
CDR3 protein: CASRNPGSQTQYF
CDR3 DNA: TGTGCCAGCAGAAACCCAGGGTCCCAGACCCAGTACTTC

D gene: TRBD2
CDR3 length: 12
clone size: few
V gene: TRBV29-1
J gene: TRBJ2-1
CDR3 protein: CSTGLADNEQFF
CDR3 DNA: TGCAGCACGGGACTAGCGGACAATGAGCAGTTCTTC

D gene: NA
CDR3 length: 13
clone size: NA
V gene: TRBV29-1
J gene: TRBJ1-2
CDR3 protein: CSVQLGGAYGYTF
CDR3 DNA: TGCAGCGTCCAGTTAGGAGGGGCTTATGGCTACACCTTC

D gene: NA
CDR3 length: 13
clone size: NA
V gene: TRBV29-1
J gene: TRBJ2-4
CDR3 protein: CSVELGSKVIQYF
CDR3 DNA: TGCAGCGTTGAGCTAGGATCCAAGGTCATTCAGTACTTC

D gene: TRBD2
CDR3 length: 16
clone size: NA
V gene: TRBV6-4
J gene: TRBJ2-3
CDR3 protein: CASSPGTRTSTDTQYF
CDR3 DNA: TGTGCCAGCAGTCCGGGGACTAGGACTAGCACAGATACGCAGTATTTT

D gene: NA
CDR3 length: 11
clone size: once
V gene: TRBV20-1
J gene: TRBJ2-5
CDR3 protein: CSARDRETQYF
CDR3 DNA: TGCAGTGCCAGGGATCGGGAGACCCAGTACTTC

D gene: NA
CDR3 length: 11
clone size: NA
V gene: TRBV29-1
J gene: TRBJ1-2
CDR3 protein: CSVQGYGGYTF
CDR3 DNA: TGCAGTGTTCAGGGGTACGGGGGCTACACCTTC

D gene: NA
CDR3 length: 15
clone size: NA
V gene: TRBV7-2
J gene: TRBJ2-7
CDR3 protein: CASSSRPRSSYEQYF
CDR3 DNA: TGTGCCAGCAGCTCCCGACCCAGGAGCTCCTACGAGCAGTACTTC

D gene: NA
CDR3 length: 14
clone size: NA
V gene: TRBV7-2
J gene: TRBJ1-2
CDR3 protein: CASSSPGPSSGYTF
CDR3 DNA: TGTGCCAGCAGCTCCCCGGGACCGTCTTCTGGCTACACCTTC

D gene: NA
CDR3 length: 13
clone size: NA
V gene: TRBV7-2
J gene: TRBJ1-5
CDR3 protein: CASSLMLASPQHF
CDR3 DNA: TGTGCCAGCAGCTTAATGTTGGCGTCGCCCCAGCATTTT

D gene: TRBD2
CDR3 length: 19
clone size: NA
V gene: TRBV27
J gene: TRBJ2-7
CDR3 protein: CASSLRGQGGLAGADEQYF
CDR3 DNA: TGTGCCAGCAGTTTACGCGGACAGGGCGGGCTAGCGGGAGCCGACGAGCAGTACTTC